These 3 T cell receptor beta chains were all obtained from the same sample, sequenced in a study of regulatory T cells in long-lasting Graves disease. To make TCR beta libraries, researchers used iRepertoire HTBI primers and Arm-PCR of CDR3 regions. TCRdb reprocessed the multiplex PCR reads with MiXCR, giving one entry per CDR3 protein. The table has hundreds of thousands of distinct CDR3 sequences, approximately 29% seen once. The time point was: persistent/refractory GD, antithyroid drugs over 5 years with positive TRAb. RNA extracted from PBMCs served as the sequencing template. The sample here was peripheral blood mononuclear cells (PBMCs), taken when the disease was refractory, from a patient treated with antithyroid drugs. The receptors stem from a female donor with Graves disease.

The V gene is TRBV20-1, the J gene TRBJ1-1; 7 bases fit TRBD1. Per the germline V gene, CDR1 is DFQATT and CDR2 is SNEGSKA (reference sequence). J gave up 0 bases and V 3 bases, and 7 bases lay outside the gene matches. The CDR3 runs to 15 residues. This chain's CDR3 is CSARHGQALNTEAFF. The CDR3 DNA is TGCAGTGCTAGGCATGGACAGGCCCTGAACACTGAAGCTTTCTTT.

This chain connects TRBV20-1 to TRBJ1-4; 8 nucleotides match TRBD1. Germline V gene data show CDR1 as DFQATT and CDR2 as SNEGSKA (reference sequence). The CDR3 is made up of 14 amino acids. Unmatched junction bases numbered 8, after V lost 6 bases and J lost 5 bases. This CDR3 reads CSATFGTGNEKLFF. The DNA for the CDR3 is TGCAGTGCGACTTTTGGGACAGGAAATGAAAAACTGTTTTTT.

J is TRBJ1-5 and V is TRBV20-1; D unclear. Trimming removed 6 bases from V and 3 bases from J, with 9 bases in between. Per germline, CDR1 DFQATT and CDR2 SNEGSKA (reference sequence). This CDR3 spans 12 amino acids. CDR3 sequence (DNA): TGCAGTGCCCCCCGGGCCAATCAGCCCCAGCATTTT. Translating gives CSAPRANQPQHF.